Following are 31 T cell receptor beta chains from one sample sequenced in a study of T cell changes during pregnancy in multiple sclerosis. Using immunoSEQ multiplex PCR, the repertoire was profiled, and TCRdb retains in-frame clones only, with some absent. The data contain approximately 70,000 clones, 75% to 95% of them singletons. The starting material was peripheral blood, obtained in the first trimester of pregnancy. The source is a female donor with multiple sclerosis, enrolled in a pregnancy study.

This chain uses TRBV2 with TRBJ2-3; D is ambiguous. The germline V gene has CDR1 SNHLY and CDR2 FYNNEI. The ends were cut back, 2 bases at V and 4 bases at J, with 13 bases in the middle. CDR3 length: 15 amino acids. CDR3 sequence: CASSERPNRADTQYF. CDR3 DNA sequence: TGTGCCAGCAGTGAACGGCCCAACCGGGCAGATACGCAGTATTTT.

This clone was picked up one time. V usage is TRBV5-4 and J usage is TRBJ2-3; TRBD2 is a possible D gene (6 bases). Germline CDR1 reads SGHNT; CDR2 reads YYREEE (reference sequence). The CDR3 contains 16 residues. Trimming stripped 0 bases from V and 3 bases from J, with 14 bases between. The CDR3 DNA is TGTGCCAGCAGCTTGGAGCCGGGGGTTAAAACAGATACGCAGTATTTT. Translating gives CASSLEPGVKTDTQYF.

The chain employs TRBV18 and TRBJ1-2; 7 bases fit TRBD1. This CDR3 has 13 amino acids. Germline V CDR1 and CDR2: KGHSH, LQKENI. Trimming removed 3 bases from V and 3 bases from J; junction bases left unmatched: 1. The CDR3 protein is CASSPGQHYGYTF. The CDR3 region has the DNA TGTGCCAGCTCACCGGGACAGCACTATGGCTACACCTTC.

The rearrangement joins TRBV29-1 to TRBJ2-5; D uncertain. The CDR3 contains 11 residues. Per the germline V gene, CDR1 is SQVTM and CDR2 is ANQGSEA. V was pared by 8 bases and J by 3 bases, with 10 bases between. CDR3 nucleotide sequence: TGCAGCCATTCGCGTGAAGAGACCCAGTACTTC. Its protein is CSHSREETQYF.

The rearrangement links TRBV6-1 to TRBJ2-7, with 10 nucleotides matching TRBD1. The CDR3 covers 14 residues. The V and J ends lost 6 bases and 6 bases, in that order; junction bases with no gene match: 8. The V gene's germline CDR1 is MNHNS and CDR2 SASEGT. The CDR3 reads CASRRDRGRTEQYF. DNA of the CDR3: TGTGCCAGCAGAAGGGACAGGGGTCGAACCGAGCAGTACTTC.

Only one count was recorded for this clone. V gene TRBV27 combines with J gene TRBJ2-7; a weak D match, TRBD2 (5 bases). V was cut by 6 bases and J by 6 bases, with 15 bases left in between. The V gene's germline CDR1 is MNHEY and CDR2 SMNVEV (reference sequence). The CDR3 sequence is 13 residues long. Here the CDR3 DNA reads TGTGCCAGCAGAATTCCCCCCGAGGGCGAGCAGTACTTC. It translates to CASRIPPEGEQYF.

The chain uses TRBV5-3 and TRBJ2-1; 10 bases fit TRBD2. TRBV5-3 is assigned to the ORF class and has an uncertain function. The ends lost 0 bases at V and 5 bases at J; junction bases unmatched: 2. This CDR3 contains 15 residues. The CDR3 DNA follows: TGTGCCAGAAGCTTGGAGACTAGCGGGCACAATGAGCAGTTCTTC. Residues: CARSLETSGHNEQFF.

V usage is TRBV5-3 and J usage is TRBJ1-1, with D hard to call. TRBV5-3 is an ORF; its function is uncertain. V lost 5 bases to trimming and J lost 11 bases, with 16 bases between them. This CDR3 spans 12 amino acids. In DNA form, the CDR3 reads TGTGCCAGAAGAAGTCCCGACGCGGGGGCTTTCTTT. The encoded protein is CARRSPDAGAFF.

This sequence joins TRBV7-9 and TRBJ1-3; perhaps TRBD1 as D (5 bases). V shed 6 bases and J shed 4 bases, with 16 bases lying between them. Germline lookup yields CDR1 SEHNR and CDR2 FQNEAQ (reference sequence). The CDR3 runs 15 residues. This CDR3 reads CASRPTQGWGNTIYF. In DNA form, the CDR3 reads TGTGCCAGCAGACCGACCCAGGGATGGGGAAACACCATATATTTT.

This chain links TRBV5-4 with TRBJ2-2; a weak D match, TRBD1 (6 bases). CDR1 and CDR2 from the germline V gene are SGHNT and YYREEE (reference sequence). There are 14 residues in the CDR3. V lost 5 bases, J lost 5 bases, and 13 bases lay in between. CDR3 region: CASRGGVSTGELFF. The DNA for the CDR3 is TGTGCCAGCAGAGGGGGAGTATCTACCGGGGAGCTGTTTTTT.

The chain is built from TRBV18 and TRBJ1-1; D is possibly TRBD1 (5 bases). Trimming shortened V by 0 bases and J by 2 bases, and 10 bases separated the two germline ends. The CDR3 loop spans 15 amino acids. Germline assignment: CDR1 KGHSH and CDR2 LQKENI. CDR3 in DNA: TGTGCCAGCTCACCACCTGGGGCCAGCAACACTGAAGCTTTCTTT. Amino acids: CASSPPGASNTEAFF.

The gene calls are TRBV6-5 and TRBJ1-4, with D uncertain. With 1 base removed from V and 10 bases from J, the gap between germline ends came to 16 bases. From germline, CDR1 is MNHEY and CDR2 SVGAGI. CDR3 length: 15 residues. In DNA, the CDR3 is TGTGCCAGCAGTTACTTCGGACCCCGCGGAGGAAAACTGTTTTTT. Protein product: CASSYFGPRGGKLFF.

The chain joins TRBV19 to TRBJ1-5; no definite D call. CDR3 length: 15 residues. With 11 bases removed from V and 3 bases from J, the gap between germline ends came to 20 bases. Per germline, CDR1 LNHDA and CDR2 SQIVND (reference sequence). CDR3 amino acids: CARRDGRVNNQPQHF. The CDR3 nucleotides read TGTGCCCGTCGGGATGGGAGGGTAAACAATCAGCCCCAGCATTTT. Supplemented by reference TRBV19 and TRBJ1-5, the full variable domain reads DGGITQSPKYLFRKEGQNVTLSCEQNLNHDAMYWYRQDPGQGLRLIYYSQIVNDFQKGDIAEGYSVSREKKESFPLTVTSAQKNPTAFYLCARRDGRVNNQPQHFGDGTRLSIL.

The V and J genes are TRBV2 and TRBJ2-7, with 8 nucleotides matching TRBD1. Trimming at V came to 1 base and at J to 3 bases, leaving 8 bases not matched to a gene. CDR1 and CDR2 (germline): SNHLY, FYNNEI. The CDR3 is made up of 16 amino acids. The CDR3 DNA follows: TGTGCCAGCAGTGAAGGAAGTTACAGGGGGATCTACGAGCAGTACTTC. Translated, it gives CASSEGSYRGIYEQYF.

V usage is TRBV27 and J usage is TRBJ1-2, with D possibly matching TRBD1 (5 bases). V was pared by 6 bases and J by 3 bases, with 11 bases between. Looked up from germline, CDR1 is MNHEY and CDR2 is SMNVEV (reference sequence). This CDR3 spans 13 amino acids. The CDR3 coding sequence is TGTGCCAGCAGGGAGACAGCAGACTATGGCTACACCTTC. It yields the protein CASRETADYGYTF.

The chain is built from TRBV2 and TRBJ1-2, with D maybe TRBD1 (6 bases). The CDR3 extends over 14 amino acids. Trimming pared 5 bases from V and 8 bases from J, leaving 18 bases between. The germline CDR1 and CDR2 sequences are SNHLY and FYNNEI. CDR3 in DNA: TGTGCCAGCAGTCTATCCCAGGGGACCTTAGGCTACACCTTC. Translation: CASSLSQGTLGYTF. Full variable domain (missing parts from reference TRBV2 and TRBJ1-2): EPEVTQTPSHQVTQMGQEVILRCVPISNHLYFYWYRQILGQKVEFLVSFYNNEISEKSEIFDDQFSVERPDGSNFTLKIRSTKLEDSAMYFCASSLSQGTLGYTFGSGTRLTVV.

The V call is TRBV29-1, the J call TRBJ2-7, with 8 nucleotides matching TRBD1. Germline V gene data show CDR1 as SQVTM and CDR2 as ANQGSEA. CDR3 length: 14 residues. Unmatched junction bases numbered 9, after V lost 6 bases and J lost 2 bases. For the CDR3, the DNA is TGCAGCGTGGGGGACAGGTGGAAACCCTACGAGCAGTACTTC. Protein: CSVGDRWKPYEQYF.

This chain joins TRBV13 and TRBJ2-7, with D possibly matching TRBD2 (5 bases). Germline CDR1 PRHDT, CDR2 FYEKMQ (reference sequence). V was trimmed by 5 bases and J by 2 bases, leaving 13 bases between them. The CDR3 sequence is 14 residues long. The CDR3 bases are TGTGCCAGCAGCGCCACGGACGGGGCCTACGAGCAGTACTTC. Residues: CASSATDGAYEQYF.

J is TRBJ1-2 and V is TRBV30, with D unresolved. The V end was cut by 5 bases, the J end by 2 bases, with 9 bases between. CDR1 is GTSNPN and CDR2 is SVGIG in the germline V gene (reference sequence). This CDR3 is 12 amino acids long. The CDR3 nucleotides read TGTGCCTGGGACCGAGGGAACTATGGCTACACCTTC. This sequence encodes CAWDRGNYGYTF. The full variable domain, its missing parts supplied by reference TRBV30 and TRBJ1-2, is SQTIHQWPATLVQPVGSPLSLECTVEGTSNPNLYWYRQAAGRGLQLLFYSVGIGQISSEVPQNLSASRPQDRQFILSSKKLLLSDSGFYLCAWDRGNYGYTFGSGTRLTVV.

The J gene is TRBJ2-5, the V gene TRBV7-2, with a weak D call TRBD1 (6 bases). The V gene's germline CDR1 is SGHTA and CDR2 FQGNSA. The CDR3 spans 13 residues. Trimming removed 5 bases from V and 2 bases from J, with 9 bases in between. CDR3 sequence: CASSRDRQETQYF. In DNA form, the CDR3 reads TGTGCCAGCAGCAGAGACAGGCAAGAGACCCAGTACTTC.

J is TRBJ2-2 and V is TRBV6-5; 7 bases are a match to TRBD1. Germline-derived CDR1 and CDR2 are MNHEY and SVGAGI. This CDR3 has 14 amino acids. The junction had 7 bases not matched to a gene; V was cut back by 6 bases and J by 6 bases. The CDR3 region is CASSQQGRPGELFF. The CDR3 region has the DNA TGTGCCAGCAGCCAACAGGGGCGGCCCGGGGAGCTGTTTTTT.

The chain has TRBV5-1 and TRBJ2-2, with 9 bases lining up with TRBD1. The junction had 7 bases not matched to a gene; V was cut back by 1 base and J by 6 bases. This CDR3 region has 16 residues. Germline V lookup: CDR1 SGHRS, CDR2 YFSETQ. CDR3 in amino acids: CASSLLPTGGSGELFF. Here the CDR3 DNA reads TGCGCCAGCAGCTTGCTTCCGACAGGGGGGTCCGGGGAGCTGTTTTTT. Drawing the rest from reference TRBV5-1 and TRBJ2-2, the complete variable domain is KAGVTQTPRYLIKTRGQQVTLSCSPISGHRSVSWYQQTPGQGLQFLFEYFSETQRNKGNFPGRFSGRQFSNSRSEMNVSTLELGDSALYLCASSLLPTGGSGELFFGEGSRLTVL.

Only one count was recorded for this clone. V and J are TRBV11-2 and TRBJ2-7, with D possibly matching TRBD1 (6 bases). V was shortened by 4 bases and J by 4 bases, with 8 bases between the two germline ends. The germline CDR1 and CDR2 sequences are SGHAT and FQNNGV. This CDR3 contains 12 residues. The CDR3 is CASSYDRYEQYF. CDR3 nucleotides: TGTGCCAGCAGCTACGACAGGTACGAGCAGTACTTC. Full variable domain (outside the CDR3, taken from reference TRBV11-2 and TRBJ2-7): EAGVAQSPRYKIIEKRQSVAFWCNPISGHATLYWYQQILGQGPKLLIQFQNNGVVDDSQLPKDRFSAERLKGVDSTLKIQPAKLEDSAVYLCASSYDRYEQYFGPGTRLTVT.

This chain connects TRBV5-6 to TRBJ1-6; D call uncertain. This CDR3 is 13 amino acids long. Trimming cost V 5 bases and J 7 bases, with 10 bases left between them. CDR1 SGHDT and CDR2 YYEEEE come from the germline V gene. The CDR3 region has the DNA TGTGCCAGCAGACCCGGACTGAATTCACCCCTCCACTTT. Its protein is CASRPGLNSPLHF.

V and J are TRBV18 and TRBJ2-7; no reliable D call. V was cut by 2 bases and J by 6 bases, with 14 bases left in between. This CDR3 has 14 amino acids. Germline assignment: CDR1 KGHSH and CDR2 LQKENI. The chain's CDR3 is CASSPRALLGEQYF. In DNA, the CDR3 is TGTGCCAGCTCACCAAGAGCACTCCTTGGCGAGCAGTACTTC.

This clone was found a few times. The rearrangement links TRBV18 to TRBJ1-5; 10 nucleotides align to TRBD1. With 5 bases clipped from V and 7 bases from J, the junction kept 8 bases outside the gene matches. This CDR3 comprises 15 residues. Germline-derived CDR1 and CDR2 are KGHSH and LQKENI. The CDR3 region is CASSRGTGENQPQHF. CDR3 bases: TGTGCCAGCTCAAGAGGGACAGGGGAAAACCAGCCCCAGCATTTT. Filled out from reference TRBV18 and TRBJ1-5, the complete variable domain reads NAGVMQNPRHLVRRRGQEARLRCSPMKGHSHVYWYRQLPEEGLKFMVYLQKENIIDESGMPKERFSAEFPKEGPSILRIQQVVRGDSAAYFCASSRGTGENQPQHFGDGTRLSIL.

This chain links TRBV7-8 with TRBJ1-2, with 9 nucleotides matching TRBD1. The CDR3 contains 14 residues. Unmatched junction bases numbered 9, after V lost 5 bases and J lost 8 bases. Germline V CDR1 and CDR2: SGHVS, FQNEAQ. For the CDR3, the DNA is TGTGCCAGCAGCGCCAGGGACAGGGTTTTCGGCTACACCTTC. Translation gives CASSARDRVFGYTF.

Remarks on this clone: The junction shows a germline mismatch at one end, possibly a read error. DNA for the CDR3: TGTGCCAGTAGTGTAGAACAGGGGACTGAAGCTTTCTTT. Residues: CASSVEQGTEAFF. The chain joins TRBV19 to TRBJ1-1; 7 positions agree with TRBD1. The germline CDR1 and CDR2 sequences are LNHDA and SQIVND (reference sequence). CDR3 length: 13 amino acids.

Concerning this clone itself: A read error may account for a junction end that differs from germline. This chain joins TRBV27 and TRBJ2-7; D is possibly TRBD1 (5 bases). Germline V CDR1 and CDR2: MNHEY, SMNVEV (reference sequence). The CDR3 sequence is 14 residues long. The CDR3 loop reads CASSHRRSGHSTFF. For the CDR3, the DNA is TGTGCCAGCAGTCATAGGCGGTCAGGGCACTCTACCTTCTTC.

V and J are TRBV6-1 and TRBJ2-1; TRBD1 aligns across 9 bases. This CDR3 has 15 residues. CDR1 and CDR2 (germline): MNHNS, SASEGT. V shed 4 bases, J shed 5 bases, and the junction held 6 bases outside the gene matches. CDR3 sequence reads: CASSVRDREDNEQFF. The DNA for the CDR3 is TGTGCCAGCAGTGTTCGGGACAGGGAGGACAATGAGCAGTTCTTC.

The V and J genes are TRBV19 and TRBJ2-7; D remains unclear. Germline values: CDR1 LNHDA, CDR2 SQIVND (reference sequence). The germline V and J ends were trimmed by 7 bases and 3 bases, with 10 bases remaining between them. CDR3 size: 12 residues. CDR3 residues: CASTNSHYEQYF. The CDR3, as DNA: TGTGCCAGTACAAATTCCCACTACGAGCAGTACTTC.